This TCR beta chain was profiled in a study of blood T cell repertoires in COVID-19. Authors' analysis steps: Estimation of nucleated cell counts was performed using reference gene primer amplification. The assay was immunoSEQ multiplex PCR, and TCRdb's table has in-frame clones only and misses some. V, J and clone size are those of that table, while D and trimming were read from the DNA. This sample has 150,000 or so clones, with over 80% found just once. The CDR3 contains 16 residues. Germline V gene lookup returns CDR1 LGHDT and CDR2 YNNKEL (reference sequence). V was pared by 0 bases and J by 4 bases, with 7 bases of the junction left unmatched.

The chain employs TRBV3-1 (or the pseudogene TRBV3-2) and TRBJ2-7; 9 bases match TRBD2. Sequencing input: peripheral blood. The TCR comes from a human donor in a cohort sampled during active COVID-19. The CDR3 nucleotides read TGTGCCAGCAGCCAAGACAGGTTGGGACTAGCTTACGAGCAGTACTTC. Translated, it gives CASSQDRLGLAYEQYF.